This TCR beta chain was retrieved from a study of CD8+ T cells in alopecia areata (dated by TCRdb to between 2018 and 2020). Concerning the study at large: The treated patients, all with moderate-to-severe alopecia areata, were enrolled in an open-label pilot trial of oral tofacitinib given at 5 to 10 mg twice daily. Patients stayed on tofacitinib for 6 to 18 months and then had 6 months of follow-up off drug so that delayed response and recurrence could be assessed. To study T cell clonal expansion in alopecia areata, the researchers applied high-throughput TCRbeta sequencing to both the C3H/HeJ mouse model and human patients. On the human side, TCRbeta sequencing was run on scalp tissue and on sorted CD4+ and CD8+ peripheral blood T cells from healthy controls and from alopecia areata patients with either patchy or totalis/universalis disease. Tofacitinib-treated patients had biopsies at baseline and at 4 and 24 weeks of treatment, with a later scalp biopsy in several patients. Scalp clonality was compared among normal scalp (n=4), patchy alopecia areata scalp (n=8), and alopecia totalis/universalis scalp (n=8). RNA came from the PAXgene miRNA kit for fixed scalp, the miRNeasy kit for PBMCs, and the RNeasy kit for mouse skin. TCRbeta CDR3 regions were amplified by immunoSEQ multiplex PCR using 35 Vbeta forward and 13 Jbeta reverse primers. The full study reports these points: Lesional scalp, especially in alopecia totalis/universalis, showed higher clonality and more expanded CD8+ clones than normal scalp, suggesting antigenic drive. Unlike mouse skin, where gammadelta T cells dominate, normal human skin contains resident alphabeta T cells that get sequenced too, which complicates analysis of the scalp TCR repertoire. Shared TCR sequences between patients were less evident than in mice, which may be partly attributable to HLA diversity in the patient population.

What this sample's time point label stands for: baseline before oral tofacitinib. From alopecia areata patients, peripheral blood was collected along with lesional scalp punch biopsies. After PBMCs were isolated by density centrifugation and stained for CD3, CD4 and CD8, a FACSAria was used to sort CD4+ and CD8+ T cells. Reading the germline V gene gives CDR1 SNHLY and CDR2 FYNNEI. Measured from the cysteine to the phenylalanine, the CDR3 is 12 residues long. Only the CDR3 DNA is retained, 36 bases long and in frame from the first base. V and J are trimmed by 6 bases and 8 bases, and the gene matches miss 2 bases of the junction. The receptor library was made with the immunoSEQ multiplex PCR assay. RNA was extracted from all samples and reverse transcribed into cDNA as template for TCR sequencing. First-strand cDNA was synthesized with SuperScript III using a 2:1 mix of oligo-dT and random hexamers. Amplification bias was assessed with a synthetic immune receptor repertoire, and residual bias was removed computationally. In the authors' own workflow: Raw reads were preprocessed to remove errors, and CDR3 was defined according to IMGT conventions as the region from the conserved cysteine to phenylalanine. Clonality was calculated as 1 minus Shannon entropy normalized by log2 of the number of productive unique TCRs. Whether each scalp clone was CD4 or CD8 was inferred by checking scalp TCRbeta sequences against the CD4 and CD8 repertoires from sorted blood. TCRdb holds this immuneACCESS table with in-frame rearrangements only. Some clones are missing; in checked studies, unresolved V genes explain under half, and the rest has no known cause. V, J and clone size were drawn from that table, and D and trimming were deduced from the DNA. This sample lists some 210,000 clones; roughly 57% were detected once. The ten most abundant clones make up 0.45% of the sample.

A note on this clone: The specificity of this receptor is unknown. No per-base quality is available; no much larger clone lies one base away.

The sample here was CD4+ T cells sorted from blood, taken at week 0. The receptor chain draws on TRBV2 and TRBJ2-1; 9 nucleotides in the junction match TRBD2. The TCR sequence derives from a human donor with alopecia areata. The DNA sequence follows: TGTGCCAGCAGGGGACTAGCCCATGAGCAGTTCTTC. The encoded protein is CASRGLAHEQFF.